This is a list of T cell receptor beta chains from one sample in a study of regulatory T cells in long-lasting Graves disease. TCRdb analysed the multiplex PCR reads with MiXCR anew, one entry per CDR3 protein. The table has roughly 560,000 distinct CDR3 sequences, about 12% seen once. In addition, the sample was reused for a study of T cells in Graves' hyperthyroidism and ophthalmopathy.

The input for sequencing was peripheral blood mononuclear cells (PBMCs), taken at new diagnosis, from a patient treated with antithyroid drugs. The receptors come from a woman aged 25-40 years with Graves disease. The CDR3 runs from the conserved cysteine through the conserved F or W. The D gene is left open where the match is weak. Only part of the rows carry a size: once, few, many, or a class if the clone is expanded.

d_call	v_call	j_call	clone_size	cdr3_nt	cdr3_aa
TRBD1	TRBV6-6	TRBJ2-6	many	TGTGCCAGCAGTTACTCGGGACAGCACTCTGGGGCCAACGTCCTGACTTTC	CASSYSGQHSGANVLTF
TRBD1	TRBV7-2	TRBJ1-6	many	TGTGCCAGCAGCTGGGCGGGACAGACCACCTATAATTCACCCCTCCACTTT	CASSWAGQTTYNSPLHF
-	TRBV6-2/TRBV6-3	TRBJ2-1	many	TGTGCCAGCAGTGACGTATGGGAAGATGAGCAGTTCTTC	CASSDVWEDEQFF
TRBD2	TRBV20-1	TRBJ2-1	few	TGCAGTGCTCCCCGAGCGGGACTCGATGAGCAGTTCTTC	CSAPRAGLDEQFF
TRBD1	TRBV28	TRBJ2-7	many	TGTGCCAGCAGTTCACCTCGACAGGGCTCCTACGAGCAGTACTTC	CASSSPRQGSYEQYF
TRBD1	TRBV7-9	TRBJ2-5	few	TGTGCCAGCAGCGGAGAGGGACAGGGACTTCAAGAGACCCAGTACTTC	CASSGEGQGLQETQYF
TRBD1	TRBV10-3	TRBJ1-1	-	TGTGCCAGCCTCGAAACAGGGGTGGCGAACACTGAAGCTTTCTTT	CASLETGVANTEAFF
TRBD2	TRBV12-3/TRBV12-4	TRBJ2-1	few	TGTGCCAGCAGTCCTCGACTGGGTAGCGGGGACTGCAATGAGCAGTTCTTC	CASSPRLGSGDCNEQFF
-	TRBV28	TRBJ2-3	-	TGTGCCAGCGAGGGGCCCACAGATACGCAGTATTTT	CASEGPTDTQYF
-	TRBV2	TRBJ1-1	many	TGTGCCAGCAGTGCCGCCGGCCCCCGAGCAACTTTCTTT	CASSAAGPRATFF
TRBD2	TRBV7-3	TRBJ2-3	many	TGTGCCAGCAGCGGGAGCGGGAGACCGCAGTATTTT	CASSGSGRPQYF
-	TRBV7-9	TRBJ2-3	-	TGTGCCAGCAGCCCCCAACCGGGGAGCACAGATACGCAGTATTTT	CASSPQPGSTDTQYF
TRBD1	TRBV4-1	TRBJ1-4	many	TGCGCCAGCAGCCAAGTCGCAGGGGGTAGGGAAAAACTGTTTTTT	CASSQVAGGREKLFF
TRBD2	TRBV19	TRBJ2-1	many	TGTGCCAGTAGTATACTCCTAGCGGGAAATAATGAGCAGTTCTTC	CASSILLAGNNEQFF
TRBD2	TRBV7-2	TRBJ2-1	many	TGTGCCAGCAGCTTCCGAGCGGGAGGGCCCGATGAGCAGTTCTTC	CASSFRAGGPDEQFF
TRBD1	TRBV2	TRBJ1-5	many	TGTGCCAGCAGTCCAGGAGGGACAGGGAATCAGCCCCAGCATTTT	CASSPGGTGNQPQHF
-	TRBV28	TRBJ1-2	many	TGTGCCAGCAGGCGCCAGGGGAACTATGGCTACACCTTC	CASRRQGNYGYTF
-	TRBV18	TRBJ1-4	-	TGTGCCAGCTCACCAAATGATGCGGGGCATAATGAAAAACTGTTTTTT	CASSPNDAGHNEKLFF
-	TRBV29-1	TRBJ2-2	many	TGCAGCGTGGGGGCGCAAAGCACCGGGGAGCTGTTTTTT	CSVGAQSTGELFF
TRBD2	TRBV14	TRBJ2-7	-	TGTGCCAGCAGCCCGGGACTAGCGGGAGATCTGGGTTACGAGCAGTACTTC	CASSPGLAGDLGYEQYF
-	TRBV19	TRBJ1-5	few	TGTGCCAGTAAGCCCAGGGGTGGGAATGGAGAGCCCCAGCATTTT	CASKPRGGNGEPQHF
-	TRBV12-3/TRBV12-4	TRBJ2-2	-	TGTGCCAGCAGTTTTGCAGGGCTGGGCACCGGGGAGCTGTTTTTT	CASSFAGLGTGELFF
TRBD1	TRBV5-1	TRBJ2-7	many	TGCGCCAGCAGCTTGGACAGGGGGCCGGGCGAGCAGTACTTC	CASSLDRGPGEQYF
-	TRBV20-1	TRBJ1-1	-	TGCAGTGCTAGTAGGGACGCCAGGGACACTGAAGCTTTCTTT	CSASRDARDTEAFF
-	TRBV6-1	TRBJ1-5	few	TGTGCCAGCACGTGGGGTCCCAATCAGCCCCAGCATTTT	CASTWGPNQPQHF
-	TRBV18	TRBJ2-7	many	TGTGCCAGCTCGTCGCAGACGGGGGAGTCTCTGTACTTC	CASSSQTGESLYF
-	TRBV11-3	TRBJ2-5	many	TGTGCCAGCAGCTTTCTCGAGGGAGTGGTGGAGACCCAGTACTTC	CASSFLEGVVETQYF
TRBD2	TRBV9	TRBJ2-3	many	TGTGCCAGCAGCGAGCGGACTAGCGGCAAGGGACGAGATACGCAGTATTTT	CASSERTSGKGRDTQYF
-	TRBV29-1	TRBJ1-4	many	TGCAGCGTTGTTGGCCAGCAGGGCGAAAAACTGTTTTTT	CSVVGQQGEKLFF
-	TRBV20-1	TRBJ2-7	many	TGCAGTGCCCAAGACTACGAGCAGTACTTC	CSAQDYEQYF
-	TRBV16	TRBJ1-2	many	TGTGCCAGCAGCCGTACCTCAGCGACCGGCTATGGCTACACCTTC	CASSRTSATGYGYTF
-	TRBV30	TRBJ1-4	many	TGTGCCTGGAGTCCGGGACGGATCTCTAATGAAAAACTGTTTTTT	CAWSPGRISNEKLFF
TRBD1	TRBV9	TRBJ1-1	many	TGTGCCAGCAGCCCAGCGGGACAGGGGCTTAACACTGAAGCTTTCTTT	CASSPAGQGLNTEAFF
-	TRBV5-1	TRBJ2-7	few	TGCGCCAGCAGCTTGACAGGCCCTCCCAACGAGCAGTACTTC	CASSLTGPPNEQYF
-	TRBV3-1	TRBJ1-1	-	TGTGCCAGCAGCCAAGCGAGCTTAGCTTTCTTT	CASSQASLAFF
-	TRBV7-9	TRBJ2-7	many	TGTGCCAGCAGTACTCCTGGGCAGTTCTACGAGCAGTACTTC	CASSTPGQFYEQYF
TRBD2	TRBV12-3/TRBV12-4	TRBJ2-2	many	TGTGCCAGCAGTAACGGACTAGCGGGCACCGGGGAGCTGTTTTTT	CASSNGLAGTGELFF
-	TRBV5-4	TRBJ2-2	-	TGTGCCAGCAGTCCCGCCCCAGGGGCGAGGACCGGGGAGCTGTTTTTT	CASSPAPGARTGELFF
-	TRBV6-2/TRBV6-3	TRBJ1-1	-	TGTGCCAGCTTTGGCACCCCGAGGACTGAAGCTTTCTTT	CASFGTPRTEAFF